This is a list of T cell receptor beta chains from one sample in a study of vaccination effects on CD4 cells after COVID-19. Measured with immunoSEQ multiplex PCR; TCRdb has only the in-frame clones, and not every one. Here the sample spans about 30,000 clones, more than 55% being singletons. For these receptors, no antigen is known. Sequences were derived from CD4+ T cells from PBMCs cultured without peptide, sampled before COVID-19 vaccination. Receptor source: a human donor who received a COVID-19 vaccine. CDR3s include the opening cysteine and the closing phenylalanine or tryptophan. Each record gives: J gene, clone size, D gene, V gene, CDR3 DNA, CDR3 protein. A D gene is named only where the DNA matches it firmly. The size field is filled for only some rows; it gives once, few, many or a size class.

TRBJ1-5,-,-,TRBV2,TGTGCCAGCAGGAGAGATAGCAATCAGCCCCAGCATTTT,CASRRDSNQPQHF
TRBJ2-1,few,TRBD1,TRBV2,TGTGCCAGCAGGGGACAGGGGGGCCTCAATGAGCAGTTCTTC,CASRGQGGLNEQFF
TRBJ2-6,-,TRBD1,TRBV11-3,TGTGCCAGCAGCTTAGGGGACAGTTCTGGGGCCAACGTCCTGACTTTC,CASSLGDSSGANVLTF
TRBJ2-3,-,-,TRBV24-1,TGTGCCACCTCCCCGCGAGGGGGCACAGATACGCAGTATTTT,CATSPRGGTDTQYF
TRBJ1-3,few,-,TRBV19,TGTGCCAGTAGTCTTTCCGCGACAGTCTCTGGAAACACCATATATTTT,CASSLSATVSGNTIYF
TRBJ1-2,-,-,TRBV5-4,TGTGCCAGCAGCCCCCCTCCAGGGTTGAACTATGGCTACACCTTC,CASSPPPGLNYGYTF
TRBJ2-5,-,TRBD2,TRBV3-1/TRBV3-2,TGTGCCAGCAGCCAGGGACTAGCCAGGGAGACCCAGTACTTC,CASSQGLARETQYF
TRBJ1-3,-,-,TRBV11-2,TGTGCCAGCAGCTTACTATCGGGGTCCGGAAACACCATATATTTT,CASSLLSGSGNTIYF
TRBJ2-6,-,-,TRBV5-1,TGCGCCAGCAGCTCGCCAACCAGCAAACAATCAACTCTGGGGGCCAACGTCCTGACTTTC,CASSSPTSKQSTLGANVLTF
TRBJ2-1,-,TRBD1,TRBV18,TGTGCCAGCTCGTCAATGCAGGGACAGGGCAATGAGCAGTTCTTC,CASSSMQGQGNEQFF
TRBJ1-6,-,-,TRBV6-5,TGTGCCAGCAGTTACTCGGGGGGAGGCTCACCCCTCCACTTT,CASSYSGGGSPLHF
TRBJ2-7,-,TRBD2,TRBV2,TGTGCCAGCAGTGAAAGGGTGCTAGCGGGAACCCGGGGGGGTTACGAGCAGTACTTC,CASSERVLAGTRGGYEQYF
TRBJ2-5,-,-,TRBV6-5,TGTGCCAGCAGTTACTGGGAGACCCAGTACTTC,CASSYWETQYF
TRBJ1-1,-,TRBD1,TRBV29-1,TGCAGCGCTACGGGACAGGGAAACACTGAAGCTTTCTTT,CSATGQGNTEAFF
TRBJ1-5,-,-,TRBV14,TGTGCCAGCAGCCAAGAACTCGGAGTTCCGCATTTT,CASSQELGVPHF
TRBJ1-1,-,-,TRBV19,TGTGCCAGTAGTAGGCCGGAATCGACTGAAGCTTTCTTT,CASSRPESTEAFF
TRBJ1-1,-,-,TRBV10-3,TGTGCCATCGGGGGCTCGGACAGAAGGGGCACTGAAGCTTTCTTT,CAIGGSDRRGTEAFF
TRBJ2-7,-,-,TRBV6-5,TGTGCCAGCAGTTTAGCAGGCTCGATCAGAAACGAGCAGTACTTC,CASSLAGSIRNEQYF
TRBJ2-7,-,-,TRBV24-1,TGTGCCACCAGGAAACAGGGAGGCGAGCAGTACTTC,CATRKQGGEQYF
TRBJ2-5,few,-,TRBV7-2,TGTGCCAGCAGCTTGTTGACCGGGACTGTCATGTGGACCCAGTACTTC,CASSLLTGTVMWTQYF
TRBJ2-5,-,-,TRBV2,TGTGCCAGCAGTGAAAGTGGCAGGGAATCGGGGACCCAGTACTTC,CASSESGRESGTQYF
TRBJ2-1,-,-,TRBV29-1,TGCAGCGTTGAAGATACCTGGGCGGACGAGCAGTTCTTC,CSVEDTWADEQFF
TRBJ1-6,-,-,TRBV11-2,TGTGCCAGCAGCTTGGCAGGGACCCGTTATAATTCACCCCTCCACTTT,CASSLAGTRYNSPLHF
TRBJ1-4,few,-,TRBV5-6,TGTGCCAGCAGCCCGCTCACAGGGAGGGCTGAAAAACTGTTTTTT,CASSPLTGRAEKLFF
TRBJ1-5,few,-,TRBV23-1,TGCGCCAGGAAAATGGGGGGGGCGAGCAATCAGCCCCAGCATTTT,CARKMGGASNQPQHF
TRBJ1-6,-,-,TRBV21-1,TGTGCCAGCAGCAAAGAGGGGGGTTCACCCCTCCACTTT,CASSKEGGSPLHF
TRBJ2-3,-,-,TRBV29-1,TGCAGCGTTTTAGGGGGTTATAGCACAGATACGCAGTATTTT,CSVLGGYSTDTQYF
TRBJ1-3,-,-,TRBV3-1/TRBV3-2,TGTGCCAGCAGCCAAGATAGGATTAACTCTGGAAACACCATATATTTT,CASSQDRINSGNTIYF
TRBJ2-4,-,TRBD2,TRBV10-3,TGTGCCATCGGACTGGCGGGAGGGCCTGTTCAGTACTTC,CAIGLAGGPVQYF
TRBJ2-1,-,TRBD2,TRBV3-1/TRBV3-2,TGTGCCAGCAGCCAACCCTCCGGGACTACCTACAATGAGCAGTTCTTC,CASSQPSGTTYNEQFF
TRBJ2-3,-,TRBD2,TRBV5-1,TGCGCCAGCAGCCCGACCGGACTAGCGGTCTCGGATACGCAGTATTTT,CASSPTGLAVSDTQYF
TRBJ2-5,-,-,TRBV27,TGTGCCAGCACCCCCCAGGGAAGAGAGACCCAGTACTTC,CASTPQGRETQYF
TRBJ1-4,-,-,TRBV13,TGTGCCAGCAGCTCCTGGACGGGACGCATTAGTAGTAGAACTAATGAAAAACTGTTTTTT,CASSSWTGRISSRTNEKLFF
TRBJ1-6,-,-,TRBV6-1,TGTGCCAGCAGTGACCAAACAGGGATAGGCTCACCCCTCCACTTT,CASSDQTGIGSPLHF
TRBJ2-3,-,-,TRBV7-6,TGTGCCAGCAGCTTAGTGGTCAGAAGCACAGATACGCAGTATTTT,CASSLVVRSTDTQYF
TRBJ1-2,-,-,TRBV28,TGTGCCAGCAGTTTAGGACAGAATAGGTTGGGCTACACCTTC,CASSLGQNRLGYTF
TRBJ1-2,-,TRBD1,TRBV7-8,TGTGCCAGCAGCCGGGACAGGGGGCATGGCTACACCTTC,CASSRDRGHGYTF